This T cell receptor beta chain appears in the sequencing data of a study of PD-L1 blockade in urothelial cancer. The CDR3 is 14 residues long. Germline CDR1 and CDR2: LNHDA and SQIVND (reference sequence). The V end was cut by 4 bases, the J end by 0 bases, with 9 bases between. Time point denoted: pretreatment peripheral blood. The method was immunoSEQ multiplex PCR; TCRdb's version includes in-frame clones alone and lacks a portion of them. The data show tens of thousands of clones, over 75% seen once. The V gene is TRBV19, the J gene TRBJ2-5, with D possibly matching TRBD1 (6 bases). The receptor's source is a man between 65 and 85 years old with urothelial cancer. Sequenced here: PBMCs, sampled around atezolizumab (anti-PD-L1) treatment. The CDR3 nucleotides read TGTGCCAGTAGTACTCAGGGGTACCAAGAGACCCAGTACTTC. Translated: CASSTQGYQETQYF.